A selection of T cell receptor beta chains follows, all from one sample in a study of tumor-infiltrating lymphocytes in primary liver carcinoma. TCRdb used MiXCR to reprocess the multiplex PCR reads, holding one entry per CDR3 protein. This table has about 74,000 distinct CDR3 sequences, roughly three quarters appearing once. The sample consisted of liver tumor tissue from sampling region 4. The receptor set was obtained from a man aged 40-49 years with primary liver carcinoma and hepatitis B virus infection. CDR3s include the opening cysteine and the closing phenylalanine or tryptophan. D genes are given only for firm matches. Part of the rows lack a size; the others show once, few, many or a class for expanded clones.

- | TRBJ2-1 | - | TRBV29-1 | CSVLPPPSSYNEQFF | TGCAGCGTGTTGCCTCCTCCCAGCTCCTACAATGAGCAGTTCTTC
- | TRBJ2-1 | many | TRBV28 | CASSLWEGRRDNEQFF | TGTGCCAGCAGTTTATGGGAGGGACGGCGGGACAATGAGCAGTTCTTC
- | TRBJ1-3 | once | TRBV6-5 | CASAVLGGGGSTIYF | TGTGCCAGCGCTGTTTTGGGTGGCGGTGGAAGCACCATATATTTT
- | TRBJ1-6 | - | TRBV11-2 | CTSSPATTNSPLHF | TGTACTAGCAGCCCAGCAACGACGAATTCACCCCTCCACTTT
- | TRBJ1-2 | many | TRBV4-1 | CASSLSTGYGYTF | TGCGCCAGCAGCCTGTCGACGGGATATGGCTACACCTTC
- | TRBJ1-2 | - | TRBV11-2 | CTRGGARMNGYTF | TGTACCAGGGGTGGGGCAAGGATGAATGGCTACACCTTC
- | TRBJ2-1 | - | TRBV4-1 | CASSQGGYSDDEQFF | TGCGCAAGCAGCCAAGGAGGGTATTCCGACGATGAGCAGTTCTTC
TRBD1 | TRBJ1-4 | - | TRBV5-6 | CASSSTGGGGNEKLFF | TGTGCCAGCAGCTCGACAGGGGGCGGTGGTAACGAAAAACTGTTTTTT
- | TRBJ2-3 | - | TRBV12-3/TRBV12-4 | CASLIISTDMQYF | TGTGCCAGTCTGATAATCAGCACAGATATGCAGTATTTT
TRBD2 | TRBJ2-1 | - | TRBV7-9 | CASNSAGGPSEQFF | TGTGCCAGCAACTCTGCGGGAGGGCCAAGTGAGCAGTTCTTC
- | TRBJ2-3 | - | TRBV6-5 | CASSYRDKSTNTQYF | TGTGCCAGCAGTTACCGGGACAAGTCCACAAATACGCAGTATTTT
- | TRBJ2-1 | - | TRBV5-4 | CASSDRLEGYNEQFF | TGTGCCAGCAGCGATCGACTAGAAGGGTACAATGAGCAATTCTTC
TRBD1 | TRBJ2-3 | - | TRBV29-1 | CSVVTGKQYF | TGCAGCGTTGTGACAGGGAAGCAGTATTTC
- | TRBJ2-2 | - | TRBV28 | CSSSQGVTTAGELFF | TGTTCCAGCAGCCAAGGGGTGACGACGGCCGGGGAGCTGTTTTTT
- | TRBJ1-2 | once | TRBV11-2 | CVSSLDRLGCTF | TGTGTCAGCAGCTTAGATCGCTTAGGCTGCACCTTC
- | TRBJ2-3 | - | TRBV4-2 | CASSQDIGGGPDTQYF | TGCGCCAGCAGCCAAGATATAGGGGGAGGGCCAGATACGCAGTATTTT
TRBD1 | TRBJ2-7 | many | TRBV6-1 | CASSESGTASYEQYF | TGTGCCAGCAGTGAGTCCGGGACAGCGTCCTACGAGCAGTACTTC
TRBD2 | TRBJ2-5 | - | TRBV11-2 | CASSLGPPGLAGCETQYF | TGTGCTAGCAGTTTAGGACCGCCGGGACTAGCGGGATGTGAGACCCAGTACTTC
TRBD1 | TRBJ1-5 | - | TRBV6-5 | CASSSGQGNQSQHF | TGTGCCAGCAGTTCCGGACAGGGCAATCAGTCCCAGCATTTT
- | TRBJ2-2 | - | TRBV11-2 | CANSLLRADARELFF | TGTGCCAACAGCTTACTCAGGGCGGACGCCAGGGAGCTGTTTTTT
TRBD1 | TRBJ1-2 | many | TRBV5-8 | CASSLGQGDGYTF | TGTGCCAGCAGCCTGGGACAGGGAGACGGCTACACCTTC
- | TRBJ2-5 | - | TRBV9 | CASSPEVGQGETQYF | TGTGCCAGCAGCCCGGAGGTGGGCCAGGGAGAGACCCAGTATTTC
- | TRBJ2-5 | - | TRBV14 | CASSLQGYDQYF | TGTGCCAGCAGCCTACAGGGCTACGACCAGTACTTC
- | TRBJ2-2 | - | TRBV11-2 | CASSIGDHDRTGELFF | TGTGCCAGCAGCATTGGAGATCATGATAGAACCGGGGAGCTGTTTTTT
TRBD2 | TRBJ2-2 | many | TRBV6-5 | CASSKLSGTNTGELFF | TGTGCCAGCAGTAAACTTAGCGGGACAAACACCGGGGAGCTGTTTTTT
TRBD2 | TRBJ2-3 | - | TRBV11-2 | CVISPPTSGSTDTQYF | TGTGTCATCAGCCCTCCGACTAGCGGCAGCACAGATACGCAGTATTTT
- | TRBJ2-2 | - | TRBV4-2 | CDSSQESGVGTGELFF | TGTGACAGCAGCCAAGAGTCAGGGGTCGGCACCGGGGAGCTGTTCTTT
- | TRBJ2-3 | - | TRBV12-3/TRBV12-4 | CASNSAPNQGPDTQYF | TGTGCCAGCAATTCTGCCCCAAACCAGGGACCAGATACGCAGTATTTT
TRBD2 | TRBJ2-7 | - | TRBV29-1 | CNVDMTSGYEQYF | TGCAACGTTGACATGACTAGCGGTTACGAGCAGTACTTC
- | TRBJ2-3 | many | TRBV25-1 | CASSEFLFTDTQYF | TGTGCCAGCAGTGAATTTTTGTTTACAGATACGCAGTATTTT
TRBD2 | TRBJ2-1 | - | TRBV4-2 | CASSQAGPDDERFF | TGTGCCAGCAGTCAAGCGGGACCCGATGATGAGCGGTTCTTC
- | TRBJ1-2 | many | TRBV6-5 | CASRGAGFLYGYTF | TGTGCCAGCAGGGGAGCGGGGTTCCTCTATGGCTACACCTTC
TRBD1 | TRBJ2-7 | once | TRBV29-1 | CSVELGGRGNYELYF | TGCAGCGTTGAACTTGGGGGCAGGGGGAACTACGAGCTGTACTTC
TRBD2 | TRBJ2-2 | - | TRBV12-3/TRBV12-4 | CASSGSGSSPGDLSF | TGTGCCAGCAGTGGTAGCGGGAGTTCCCCCGGGGACCTGTCTTTT
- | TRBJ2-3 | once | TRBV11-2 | CASSPPTGGSTDTQYF | TGTGCCAGTAGCCCCCCGACTGGCGGCAGCACAGATACGCAATATTTT
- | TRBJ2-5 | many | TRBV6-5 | CASSRPGAETQYF | TGTGCCAGCAGTCGCCCGGGGGCGGAGACCCAGTACTTC
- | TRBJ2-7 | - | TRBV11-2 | CASCLTDTANEQYF | TGTGCCAGCTGCTTAACTGATACTGCCAACGAGCAGTACTTC
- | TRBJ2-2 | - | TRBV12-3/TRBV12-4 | CARSLGASRTGELFF | TGTGCCAGAAGTTTGGGCGCCTCGAGAACAGGGGAGCTGTTTTTT
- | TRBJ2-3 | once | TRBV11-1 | CANQWRGHDTQYF | TGTGCCAACCAGTGGCGGGGGCATGATACGCAGTATTTT
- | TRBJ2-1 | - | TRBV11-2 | CASSPSYRGPVEQVRSYNEQFF | TGTGCCAGCAGCCCCTCCTACCGGGGCCCCGTGGAACAGGTTCGCTCCTACAATGAGCAGTTCTTC
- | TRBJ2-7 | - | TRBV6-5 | CVSGYDAVGYEQYF | TGTGTCAGCGGTTACGACGCCGTAGGCTACGAGCAGTACTTC
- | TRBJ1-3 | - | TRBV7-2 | CASSSTWSGNTIYF | TGTGCCAGCAGCTCGACATGGTCCGGAAACACCATATATTTT
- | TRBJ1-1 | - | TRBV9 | CASSVTGRGTEAFF | TGTGCCAGCAGTGTAACAGGGAGGGGCACTGAAGCTTTCTTT
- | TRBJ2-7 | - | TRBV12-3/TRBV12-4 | CVSSNSYEQYF | TGTGTCAGCAGTAACAGCTACGAGCAGTACTTC
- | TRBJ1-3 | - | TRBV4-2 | CASSQASRQAYAGNTIYF | TGTGCCAGCAGCCAAGCATCCAGACAGGCATACGCTGGAAACACCATATATTTT
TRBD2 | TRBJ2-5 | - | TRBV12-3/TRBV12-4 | CTSSSSGAQETQYF | TGTACCAGTAGTAGTAGCGGGGCCCAAGAGACCCAGTACTTC
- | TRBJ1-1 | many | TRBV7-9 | CASSLAFGLQGGNTEAFF | TGTGCCAGCAGCTTAGCGTTCGGTCTCCAGGGTGGGAACACTGAAGCTTTCTTT
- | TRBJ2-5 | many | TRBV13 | CASSPRVGGSETQYF | TGTGCCAGCAGCCCGCGGGTTGGCGGCTCAGAGACCCAGTACTTC
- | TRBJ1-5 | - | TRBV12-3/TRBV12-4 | CAGCLAHRDQPQHF | TGTGCCGGCTGTTTAGCGCACAGAGATCAGCCCCAGCATTTT
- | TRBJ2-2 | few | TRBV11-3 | CASSLGAVTKTGELFF | TGTGCCAGCAGCTTAGGGGCAGTGACGAAGACCGGGGAGCTGTTTTTT
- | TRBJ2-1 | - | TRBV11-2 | CASILGDLRGHGQFF | TGTGCTAGCATACTAGGGGACCTCCGGGGACATGGGCAGTTCTTC
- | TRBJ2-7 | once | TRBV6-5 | CASSYDRGPYAQYF | TGTGCCAGCAGTTACGACCGGGGACCCTACGCTCAGTACTTT
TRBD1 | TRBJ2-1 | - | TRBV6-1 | CVSSEGTGGPNEQFF | TGTGTCAGCAGTGAGGGGACAGGGGGTCCCAATGAGCAGTTCTTC
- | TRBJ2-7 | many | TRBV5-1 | CASSLDAHEQYF | TGCGCCAGCAGCTTGGATGCCCACGAGCAGTACTTC
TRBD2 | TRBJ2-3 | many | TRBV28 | CASSPLGGDGTDTQYF | TGTGCCAGCAGTCCTCTGGGGGGGGATGGCACAGATACGCAGTATTTT